These 2 T cell receptor beta chains were all obtained from the same sample, sequenced in a study of OX40 agonist ivuxolimab in advanced cancers. Sequencing was performed with immunoSEQ multiplex PCR; in TCRdb, only in-frame clones are kept and a portion is missing. Here the sample spans 55,000 or so clones, around 90% being singletons. This specimen was CD4+ or CD8+ T cells sorted from blood, taken in a trial of the OX40 agonist ivuxolimab. These receptors all come from an adult with an advanced solid tumor such as melanoma, head and neck, liver or kidney cancer.

This rearrangement joins TRBV29-1 to TRBJ2-3, with a possible D match to TRBD2 (5 bases). CDR1 SQVTM and CDR2 ANQGSEA come from the germline V gene. The CDR3 totals 14 residues. V was cut by 3 bases and J by 6 bases, with 16 bases left in between. CDR3 nucleotide sequence: TGCAGCGTTGACGGTCTCTTCACGGGGGATACGCAGTATTTT. Encoded protein: CSVDGLFTGDTQYF.

A few counts support this clone. This CDR3 reads CASSEPLAGNSYEQYF. The CDR3 DNA is TGTGCCAGCAGTGAACCTCTAGCGGGAAATTCCTACGAGCAGTACTTC. The chain is built from TRBV2 and TRBJ2-7, with TRBD2 matching over 9 bases. The germline gives CDR1 SNHLY, CDR2 FYNNEI. This CDR3 region has 16 residues. J was trimmed by 1 base and V by 2 bases; bases with no gene match: 6.